This TCR beta chain derives from a study of immune reconstitution after stem cell transplant in scleroderma (dated by TCRdb to about 2017). Receptor libraries were prepared by RT-PCR. TCRdb names Illumina MiSeq as the instrument used. Clones were called with MiXCR by TCRdb after fastp trimmed the public reads at Q25, and only in-frame beta chains were retained. For every CDR3 protein sequence, its rows merge into one entry that carries the most common genes and DNA. The sample table shows about 2,000 distinct CDR3 sequences, and about a sixth are seen once. Of the sample, over 30% falls within the top ten clones. Only a few counts were recorded for this clonotype. Its antigen is not yet known. No much larger clone exists at a distance of one base, and base qualities are not known. CDR1 and CDR2 are read off the germline V gene as MNHEY and SVGAGI. The CDR3 holds 13 amino acids from the cysteine to the phenylalanine. Kept here is only the CDR3 DNA, which spans 39 bases and is read in frame from base 1. Deletion took 6 bases off V and 4 bases off J, with a span of 12 bases between the germline ends.

Specimen collection occurred before or after autologous hematopoietic stem cell transplantation (not recorded which). The sequence is built from TRBV6-5 and TRBJ1-1; the D segment could be TRBD1, given 6 matching bases. The receptor's source is a female donor with systemic sclerosis. The nucleotide sequence reads as follows: TGTGCCAGCAGGACAGGAATGGGCACTGAAGCTTTCTTT. Its protein product is CASRTGMGTEAFF.